The rows below give T cell receptor beta chains drawn from one sample of a study of T cell responses to AZD1222 COVID-19 vaccine. TCRdb keeps only in-frame clones here, not all; method: immunoSEQ multiplex PCR. The sample carries about 160,000 clones, roughly 90% recorded once. The sample was peripheral blood, taken 28 days after the second AZD1222 dose. These receptors were obtained from an adult who received the AZD1222 COVID-19 vaccine. Both conserved end residues are part of each CDR3. Fields, in order: V gene, D gene, CDR3 protein. The D gene is left open where the match is weak.

v_call: TRBV27
d_call: NA
cdr3_aa: CASSLDLYTGELFF

v_call: TRBV4-1
d_call: NA
cdr3_aa: CASSQESGGLVSYGYTF

v_call: TRBV27
d_call: NA
cdr3_aa: CASSLSNVGSYEQYF

v_call: TRBV27
d_call: TRBD1
cdr3_aa: CARRDRVYHEQYF

v_call: TRBV7-2
d_call: NA
cdr3_aa: CASTPMTGGELFF

v_call: TRBV3-1/TRBV3-2
d_call: TRBD1
cdr3_aa: CASTKMDRGLNEQFF

v_call: TRBV9
d_call: NA
cdr3_aa: CASSGGGYGYTF

v_call: TRBV28
d_call: NA
cdr3_aa: CASERTEAFF

v_call: TRBV5-1
d_call: TRBD1
cdr3_aa: CASSTGQGPNEKLFF

v_call: TRBV5-1
d_call: TRBD1
cdr3_aa: CASSGRDRSYEQYF

v_call: TRBV30
d_call: NA
cdr3_aa: CAWSVHGGIASYGYTF

v_call: TRBV6-1
d_call: NA
cdr3_aa: CASSEMAEDSPLHF

v_call: TRBV7-2
d_call: NA
cdr3_aa: CASSHGSNEQFF

v_call: TRBV27
d_call: TRBD1
cdr3_aa: CASRGQGRGFKYEQYF

v_call: TRBV7-2
d_call: NA
cdr3_aa: CASSKTPGRSNYGYTF

v_call: TRBV14
d_call: TRBD1
cdr3_aa: CASSHRTGEGEQYF

v_call: TRBV7-2
d_call: NA
cdr3_aa: CASSLYHRSYNEQFF

v_call: TRBV7-2
d_call: TRBD1
cdr3_aa: CASSPQRQGTEKLFF

v_call: TRBV4-3
d_call: NA
cdr3_aa: CASSQDQRREVPSNYGYTF

v_call: TRBV5-5
d_call: NA
cdr3_aa: CASSLAGDWVHVLTF

v_call: TRBV6-5
d_call: NA
cdr3_aa: CASSYDSKGGAFF

v_call: TRBV5-6
d_call: NA
cdr3_aa: CASSLAPTEMNTEAFF

v_call: TRBV14
d_call: NA
cdr3_aa: CASSLGGSDSPLHF

v_call: TRBV30
d_call: NA
cdr3_aa: CAYTRGGTEAFF

v_call: TRBV10-1
d_call: NA
cdr3_aa: CASSDTNTGELFF

v_call: TRBV5-1
d_call: NA
cdr3_aa: CASSLGGLNTEAFF

v_call: TRBV6-1
d_call: NA
cdr3_aa: CASSEAGGIRGYTF

v_call: TRBV3-1/TRBV3-2
d_call: TRBD1
cdr3_aa: CASSQGRTGAYEQYF

v_call: TRBV6-6
d_call: NA
cdr3_aa: CASSYSVDMNTEAFF

v_call: TRBV29-1
d_call: NA
cdr3_aa: CSVELGTISEAFF

v_call: TRBV4-1
d_call: NA
cdr3_aa: CASSQAQGQDQPQHF

v_call: TRBV12-5
d_call: NA
cdr3_aa: CASGQVGGNQPQHF

v_call: TRBV2
d_call: NA
cdr3_aa: CASSITGRTDTQYF

v_call: TRBV20-1
d_call: NA
cdr3_aa: CSASGGAYNSPLHF

v_call: TRBV13
d_call: NA
cdr3_aa: CASSLHKGSTDTQYF

v_call: TRBV19
d_call: NA
cdr3_aa: CASSSGRNTEAFF

v_call: TRBV5-1
d_call: NA
cdr3_aa: CASSSDVSGYTF

v_call: TRBV7-3
d_call: NA
cdr3_aa: CASSLANNEQFF

v_call: TRBV5-5
d_call: NA
cdr3_aa: CASSPQSATEAFF

v_call: TRBV30
d_call: NA
cdr3_aa: CAWSVRRVAITNEKLFF

v_call: TRBV14
d_call: TRBD1
cdr3_aa: CASSLLRDRHYEQYF

v_call: TRBV30
d_call: NA
cdr3_aa: CACSLGEDYGYTF

v_call: TRBV25-1
d_call: NA
cdr3_aa: CASSESGAGTYGYTF

v_call: TRBV5-5
d_call: TRBD1
cdr3_aa: CASSSITGGHTEAFF

v_call: TRBV5-1
d_call: NA
cdr3_aa: CASSLTNGQPSEAFF

v_call: TRBV4-3
d_call: NA
cdr3_aa: CASSQTAAPYGYTF

v_call: TRBV11-2
d_call: NA
cdr3_aa: CASSLEDGSYQPQHF

v_call: TRBV27
d_call: NA
cdr3_aa: CASSPRQVLSEKLFF

v_call: TRBV1
d_call: NA
cdr3_aa: CTRRATSRSLEQFF

v_call: TRBV2
d_call: NA
cdr3_aa: CASSAPGAGLETQYF

v_call: TRBV30
d_call: NA
cdr3_aa: CAWTVHSGNTIYF

v_call: TRBV7-6
d_call: NA
cdr3_aa: CASSLYSRKAGTYNEQFF

v_call: TRBV9
d_call: NA
cdr3_aa: CASSLQLGNYGYTF

v_call: TRBV29-1
d_call: NA
cdr3_aa: CSALETEAFF

v_call: TRBV3-1/TRBV3-2
d_call: TRBD1
cdr3_aa: CASSRGQDNSPLHF

v_call: TRBV19
d_call: NA
cdr3_aa: CASSPTTLGIQPQHF